This TCR beta chain was obtained from a study of blood T cell repertoires in COVID-19. Study context: The United States, Italy and Spain were the sources of the acute and convalescent COVID-19 samples. PBMCs, B-cell-depleted T cells, or T cells provided the cDNA or gDNA that made up the material.

Germline assignment: CDR1 SGHTA and CDR2 FQGNSA. Trimming took 2 bases from V and 0 from J, leaving 11 bases between them. The CDR3 is 16 amino acids. Those enrolled in Seattle joined during active infection and were followed longitudinally afterward. Original methodology: Amplification of reference gene primers was used by the study to estimate nucleated cell counts. Assay: immunoSEQ multiplex PCR; the TCRdb copy retains only in-frame clones and omits some. That table supplies the V and J calls and clone size; D and trimming were determined from the DNA. The sample yields roughly 380,000 clones, around nine tenths seen once.

Sequencing was carried out using peripheral blood. This clonotype originated in an older woman with COVID-19, enrolled during active disease. The chain uses TRBV7-2 and TRBJ1-5; D is unclear. The CDR3: CASSLWAGYSNQPQHF. In nucleotides, the CDR3 is TGTGCCAGCAGCTTATGGGCAGGTTATAGCAATCAGCCCCAGCATTTT.